The sequence of this T cell receptor beta chain was determined in a study of T cell responses to AZD1222 COVID-19 vaccine (dated by TCRdb to the early 2020s). Broadly, across the study: AZD1222 recipients given second doses at about 4 weeks or at about 12 weeks were pooled, since spike-specific TCR depth and breadth were not found to differ between the two schedules. Trial participants were enrolled by age into subgroups of 18-55, 56-69 and 70-plus years, and approximately 150, 30 and 60 TCR-sequenced participants, respectively, were included in these subgroups. A total of approximately 240 trial participants underwent TCR sequencing, of whom 207 received two doses of AZD1222 and some 26 received two doses of the MenACWY control vaccine.

Overall study results and their limits: Conclusions about previously exposed vaccinees are limited, since just a handful of AZD1222 recipients were seropositive for SARS-CoV-2 at baseline. CD4 TCRs associated with the vaccine covered the entire spike protein, and the dominant responses were in regions 160-218 and 743-854. Because no day 14 peak-response samples were available, the repertoires could be characterized only after the peak T cell response. After two AZD1222 doses, spike-specific TCR breadth and depth were significantly higher than at day 0 and than in MenACWY recipients. The 56-69-year group was small, and its depth increase did not reach significance, likely because of low power. Reportedly, almost half of the unique spike-specific TCRs recognized epitopes lying outside the regions that are mutated in the B.1.351 and B.1.1.7 variants. Participants were mostly white British, with more females than males. The authors suggested clonal diversity may have been underestimated.

The CDR3 regions of human TCRbeta chains were subjected to immunosequencing. The study's processing was this. Repertoire TCRs were checked for matches against a reference library of SARS-CoV-2-specific TCRs that had been generated using the MIRA antigen-specificity platform. Breadth was defined as the fraction of unique TCRs that were SARS-CoV-2-associated. Depth was defined as the fraction of total T cells that were SARS-CoV-2-associated. Using the MIRA data, every spike-specific TCR was mapped to the spike region that the TCR reacted to and assigned to either a CD4 or a CD8 class. Log10-transformed breadth and depth values were compared by one-way ANOVA with Sidak's multiple comparisons tests. Imported from immuneACCESS, the table was reduced by TCRdb to in-frame sequences with V and J called. These copies leave out some clones; in studies compared against another copy, an unresolved V gene accounts for under half, and the cause of the remainder is not known. V and J calls plus clone size are reproduced from that table; the DNA served to infer D and trimming. The sample profile shows 140,000 to 150,000 clones; 85% to 95% of them were found once. The top ten hold under 10% of the sample.

As encoded in the germline V gene (reference sequence), CDR1 is LNHDA while CDR2 is SQIVND. Germline trimming: 2 bases from V, 7 bases from J; junction bases outside gene matches: 13. The CDR3 has 19 amino acids, counting the end cysteine and phenylalanine. Here the CDR3 DNA is all that survives: 57 bases in frame from base 1. The label giving this sample's time point can be read as: baseline before first vaccination. Vaccinee samples were obtained from the UK trials COV001 and COV002, which included a single-blind randomized controlled phase 2/3 trial of AZD1222 (ChAdOx1 nCoV-19) in healthy adults. For TCRbeta chain sequencing, PBMC samples from trial participants were taken at day 0 and at day 28 after the second dose. This clone has just one count. Its antigen is currently not known. One base away there is no much larger clone; base qualities are not given.

The sample was peripheral blood, taken on day 0 of AZD1222 vaccination. The TCR comes from an adult in good health. The V and J segments used are TRBV19 and TRBJ2-1, and 14 junctional nucleotides match TRBD2. The encoded CDR3 is CASSIQGLAGAPRRNEQFF. The sequenced DNA is TGTGCCAGTAGTATACAGGGACTAGCGGGGGCCCCACGTCGAAATGAGCAGTTCTTC.